This T cell receptor (beta chain) came from a study of T cell responses to AZD1222 COVID-19 vaccine. Germline V CDR1 and CDR2: SGHDT, YYEEEE. Trimming pared 4 bases from V and 5 bases from J, leaving 16 bases between. The CDR3 length is 16 residues. This table comes from immunoSEQ multiplex PCR, and its TCRdb copy is limited to in-frame clones, with some not included. Of some 110,000 clones in the sample, around nine tenths are singletons; the top ten hold roughly 3.3%. Study findings and constraints: After two AZD1222 doses, spike-specific TCR breadth and depth rose versus day 0. Repertoires were obtained solely post-peak T cell response. Nearly half of spike-specific TCRs reportedly target unmutated variant regions. White British ancestry dominated among donors, who included more females, and clonal diversity was possibly underestimated.

Comment on this clone: Its target is unknown.

This specimen consisted of peripheral blood, obtained 28 days after the second dose of the MenACWY control vaccine. This TCR derives from an adult who received the MenACWY meningococcal vaccine as a control. V gene TRBV5-6 combines with J gene TRBJ1-6; D is uncertain. CDR3 protein: CASSPPPTEDNSPLHF. The CDR3 region has the DNA TGTGCCAGCAGCCCCCCCCCAACAGAAGATAATTCACCCCTCCACTTT.